This section outlines one T cell receptor beta chain sequence together with its context. Produced via immunoSEQ multiplex PCR; TCRdb's table is partial and in-frame only. This table holds 55,000 to 70,000 clones, 85% to 95% found once. This sample was included in a study of T cell changes during pregnancy in multiple sclerosis. Germline CDR1 KGHSH, CDR2 LQKENI. The CDR3 consists of 13 residues. V lost 7 bases, J lost 0 bases, and 9 bases lay in between. The source of this sequence is a female donor with multiple sclerosis, enrolled in a pregnancy study. The V call is TRBV18, the J call TRBJ1-1, with unresolved D. This material consisted of CD4+ T cells from peripheral blood mononuclear cells, taken after pregnancy. The CDR3 sequence: CASLLQMNTEAFF. CDR3 sequence (DNA): TGTGCCAGCTTGTTGCAGATGAACACTGAAGCTTTCTTT. Full variable domain (remainder filled in from reference TRBV18 and TRBJ1-1): NAGVMQNPRHLVRRRGQEARLRCSPMKGHSHVYWYRQLPEEGLKFMVYLQKENIIDESGMPKERFSAEFPKEGPSILRIQQVVRGDSAAYFCASLLQMNTEAFFGQGTRLTVV.